Listed here are 3 T cell receptor beta chains from one sample, sequenced in a study of cytomegalovirus exposure and HLA in healthy donors. The PCR used 60 Vbeta and 13 Jbeta primers. Using immunoSEQ multiplex PCR, the repertoire was profiled, and TCRdb retains in-frame clones only, with some absent. This repertoire includes 150,000 to 200,000 clones. Sequencing was done on a sample of PBMCs. These receptors all come from a woman between 18 and 30 years old in good health and CMV-seropositive.

DNA of the CDR3: TGTGCCAGCAGTTGGGTACAGGGTCAGTACGAGCAGTACTTC. This sequence encodes CASSWVQGQYEQYF. The chain joins TRBV27 to TRBJ2-7; possibly TRBD1 for D (6 bases). Germline V CDR1 and CDR2: MNHEY, SMNVEV (reference sequence). The CDR3 covers 14 residues. V was pared by 4 bases and J by 4 bases, with 14 bases between.

The rearrangement joins TRBV2 to TRBJ2-1, with 15 bases fitting TRBD2. CDR3 size: 14 residues. J gave up 9 bases and V 4 bases, and 1 base lay outside the gene matches. CDR1 SNHLY and CDR2 FYNNEI come from the germline V gene. CDR3 DNA sequence: TGTGCCAGCAGTGGGACTAGCGGGAGGGTTGAGCAGTTCTTC. Protein product: CASSGTSGRVEQFF. Drawing the rest from reference TRBV2 and TRBJ2-1, the complete variable domain is EPEVTQTPSHQVTQMGQEVILRCVPISNHLYFYWYRQILGQKVEFLVSFYNNEISEKSEIFDDQFSVERPDGSNFTLKIRSTKLEDSAMYFCASSGTSGRVEQFFGPGTRLTVL.

V is TRBV7-8 and J is TRBJ1-1; D might be TRBD1 (6 bases). Trimming removed 5 bases at V and 0 bases at J, with 13 bases between. Germline CDR1 and CDR2: SGHVS and FQNEAQ. The CDR3 totals 15 residues. The chain's CDR3 is CASSEQGAVNTEAFF. The CDR3 bases are TGTGCCAGCAGCGAACAGGGTGCCGTGAACACTGAAGCTTTCTTT.